The following is a T cell receptor beta chain sequence with its context. The antigen this receptor binds is unknown. No base quality values were provided; no much bigger clone lies one nucleotide off. The data derive from a study of CD8 T cells in Susac syndrome (dated by TCRdb to between 2017 and 2020). About the investigation overall: The study used repertoire sequencing to test whether antigen drove CD8+ T cell activation and differentiation in Susac syndrome. Broader findings and caveats from the paper: The number of individuals in the TCR sequencing and HLA analysis was recognized as being relatively small.

RNA was extracted using the RNeasy kit, and about 0.45 to 1 ug of the RNA was reverse transcribed with random hexamers. The immunoSEQ multiplex PCR assay, which covers 54 Vbeta and 13 Jbeta segments, was used to amplify TCR beta CDR3 regions. PCR amplification bias was corrected by using a synthetic template baseline for primer optimization and computational correction. For the original study's pipeline: Reads were annotated to V, D and J genes per IMGT and analyzed with immunoSEQ Analyzer, keeping only productive sequences. To calculate clonality, Shannon entropy was normalized by log2 of the number of productive unique sequences and then subtracted from one. For each patient and control, public and private clones were evaluated among the 100 most prevalent clones. Susac-specific clones were defined as absent from healthy and MS cohorts, over a thousand published viral clones and other ImmuneACCESS disease sequences. Starting from the raw public reads, TCRdb applied fastp trimming at Q25, assembled clones with MiXCR and retained in-frame beta chains. Every entry covers one CDR3 protein and lists the most common genes and DNA from its rows. In this record, the V and J calls reflect TCRdb's handling and not the investigators' own analysis. A total of 150,000 to 200,000 distinct CDR3 sequences appear in this sample, about 92% of them only once. Roughly 0.08% of the sample belongs to the ten largest clones.

Peripheral blood CD8+ and CD4+ T cells from healthy donors, Susac syndrome patients and multiple sclerosis patients were profiled using high-throughput TCR beta sequencing. Healthy donors were age- and sex-matched controls. Bulk CD8+ and CD4+ T cells were purified magnetically by negative isolation, whereas CD8+ TEMRA cells were enriched by FACS. Blood was collected in EDTA tubes and processed within 24 hours, with PBMCs isolated through density gradient centrifugation. PBMCs intended for TCR sequencing were cryopreserved in liquid nitrogen and were subsequently thawed in a 37 degrees C water bath. A purity of at least 90% was achieved for sorted or isolated CD4+, CD8+ and CD8+ TEMRA cells. Looking up the germline V gene (reference sequence) yields CDR1 SEHNR and CDR2 FQNEAQ. V and J lose 5 bases and 4 bases, and a span of 16 bases separates them. The CDR3 starts with the cysteine, ends with the phenylalanine, and has 15 residues. The sequence is cut down to CDR3 DNA, 45 bases in frame from base 1.

The specimen was CD4+ T cells from PBMCs. Recombination joined TRBV7-9 with TRBJ2-3; tentative D gene TRBD1, with 6 bases matching. This clonotype originated in a human donor in good health. The DNA sequence is given as TGTGCCAGCAGCGCAAACAGGGTGGGGGCAGATACGCAGTATTTT. This encodes CASSANRVGADTQYF.